This is a list of T cell receptor beta chains from one sample in a study of early T cells in non-severe SARS-CoV-2 infection. TCRdb fed the 5' RACE reads into MiXCR, producing one record per CDR3 protein. The sample has fewer than 80,000 distinct CDR3 sequences; around 10% are singletons. The sample was whole blood, taken at baseline. The receptors come from an adult who was a healthcare worker with PCR-confirmed SARS-CoV-2 infection or an uninfected control (not recorded which). The conserved cysteine and the conserved F or W are not part of the CDR3 here. Clone size appears in some rows only: once, few, many, or a class for an expanded clone.

V,J,size,CDR3
TRBV5-1,TRBJ2-1,few,ASRTGTPGYNEQF
TRBV7-2,TRBJ2-7,many,ASSLQSGVTYEQY
TRBV29-1,TRBJ1-2,NA,SAQANYGYT
TRBV2,TRBJ1-2,many,ASKDREGGYT
TRBV7-2,TRBJ2-3,many,ASSLLLGVVTDTQY
TRBV14,TRBJ2-2,many,ASSRDRGTGELF
TRBV7-2,TRBJ1-1,NA,ASSGHLNTEAF
TRBV6-2/TRBV6-3,TRBJ1-1,NA,ASSYLIRSGYTEAF
TRBV18,TRBJ2-7,many,ASSPWVFKKSEQY
TRBV28,TRBJ1-6,many,ASSFTERSSYNSPLH
TRBV6-5,TRBJ2-3,many,ASSYTPRAGDTQY
TRBV7-2,TRBJ1-1,few,ASRFGGRDTEAF
TRBV25-1,TRBJ1-2,few,ASSEPGQSANYGYT
TRBV7-9,TRBJ2-7,few,ASSLVGNEQY
TRBV7-9,TRBJ1-1,many,ASSYPPTGPEAF
TRBV20-1,TRBJ1-5,NA,SARVGNLYSNQPQH
TRBV14,TRBJ2-1,NA,ASSPLSSYNEQF
TRBV3-1,TRBJ2-3,many,ASSRSTDTQY
TRBV5-1,TRBJ2-7,few,ASSSTASYEQY
TRBV18,TRBJ1-5,few,ASSGGYNQPQH
TRBV6-6,TRBJ1-1,many,ASGRQLNTEAF
TRBV19,TRBJ2-2,many,ASSMRGADTGELF
TRBV28,TRBJ2-5,NA,ASSLVDKGETQY
TRBV3-2,TRBJ2-2,few,ASSQGPQGEAGELF
TRBV9,TRBJ2-7,NA,ASSKGLAGAEQY